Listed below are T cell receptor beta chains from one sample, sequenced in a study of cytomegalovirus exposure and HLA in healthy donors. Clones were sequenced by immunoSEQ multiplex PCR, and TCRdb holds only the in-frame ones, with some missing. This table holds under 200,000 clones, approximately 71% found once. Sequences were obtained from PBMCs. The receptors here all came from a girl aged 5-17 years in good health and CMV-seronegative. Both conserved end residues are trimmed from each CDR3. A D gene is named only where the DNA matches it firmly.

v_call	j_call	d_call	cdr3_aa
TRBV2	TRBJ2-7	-	ASSEPATGAPQRQY
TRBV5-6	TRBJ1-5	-	ASSRQEPNQPQH
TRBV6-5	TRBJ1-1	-	ASSYGGSSTEAF
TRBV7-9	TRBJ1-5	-	ASTLDRDNQPQH
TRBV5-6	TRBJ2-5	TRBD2	ASKTGTSDQETQY
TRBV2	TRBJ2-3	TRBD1	ASSVKGAILDTQY
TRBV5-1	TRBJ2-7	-	ASSLLAARSYEQY
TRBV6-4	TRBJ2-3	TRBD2	ASSAGLAGGPDTQY
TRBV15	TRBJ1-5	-	ATSRERGQPQH
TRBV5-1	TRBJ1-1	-	ASTDGGMNTEAF
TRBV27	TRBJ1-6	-	ASRIYGYSPLH
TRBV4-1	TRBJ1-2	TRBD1	ASSQDDRVTHGYT
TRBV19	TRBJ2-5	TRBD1	ASSLGQQETQY
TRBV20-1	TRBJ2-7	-	SANRYEQY
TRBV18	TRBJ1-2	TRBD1	ASAQGADYGYT
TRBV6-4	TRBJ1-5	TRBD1	ASSGDSPGNQPQH
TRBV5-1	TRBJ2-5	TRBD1	ASSGVTGGSGETQY
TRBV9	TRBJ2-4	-	ASSVDQGTTKNIQY
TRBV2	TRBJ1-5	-	ASRISGPGGASNQPQH
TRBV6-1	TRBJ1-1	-	ATLLNTEAF
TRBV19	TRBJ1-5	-	ASSDRYDRLMNQPQH
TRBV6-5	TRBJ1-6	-	ASSYSIGSPLH